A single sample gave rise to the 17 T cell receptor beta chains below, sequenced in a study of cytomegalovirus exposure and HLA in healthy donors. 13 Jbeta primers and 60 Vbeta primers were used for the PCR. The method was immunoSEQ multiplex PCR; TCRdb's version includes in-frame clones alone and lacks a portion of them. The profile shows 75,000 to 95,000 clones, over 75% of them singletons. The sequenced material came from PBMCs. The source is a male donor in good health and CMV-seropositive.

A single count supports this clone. CDR3 DNA: TGCGCCAGCAGCACAAGACTAGCGGGCGGACTCAATGAGCAGTTCTTC. Translating gives CASSTRLAGGLNEQFF. This chain joins TRBV5-1 and TRBJ2-1, with 10 bases matching TRBD2. The CDR3 loop spans 16 amino acids. V trimming: 4 bases; J trimming: 6 bases; junction bases outside the gene matches: 10. Germline CDR1 is SGHRS and CDR2 is YFSETQ.

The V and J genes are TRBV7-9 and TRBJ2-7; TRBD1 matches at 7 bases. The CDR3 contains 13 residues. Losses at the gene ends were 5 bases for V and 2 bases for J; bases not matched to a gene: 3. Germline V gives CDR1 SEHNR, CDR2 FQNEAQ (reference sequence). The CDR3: CASSTGQTYEQYF. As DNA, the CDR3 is TGTGCCAGCAGCACGGGACAGACCTACGAGCAGTACTTC.

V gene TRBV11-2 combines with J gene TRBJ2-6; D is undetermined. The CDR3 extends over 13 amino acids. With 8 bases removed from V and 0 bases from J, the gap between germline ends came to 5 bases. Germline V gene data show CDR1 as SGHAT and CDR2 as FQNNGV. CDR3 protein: CASGASGANVLTF. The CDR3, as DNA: TGTGCCAGCGGAGCCTCTGGGGCCAACGTCCTGACTTTC.

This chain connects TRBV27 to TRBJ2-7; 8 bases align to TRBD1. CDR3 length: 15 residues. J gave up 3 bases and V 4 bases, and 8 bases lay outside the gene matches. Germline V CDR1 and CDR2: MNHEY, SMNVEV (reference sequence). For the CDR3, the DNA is TGTGCCAGCAGTTCCCCGGGACAGGCCATCTACGAGCAGTACTTC. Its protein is CASSSPGQAIYEQYF.

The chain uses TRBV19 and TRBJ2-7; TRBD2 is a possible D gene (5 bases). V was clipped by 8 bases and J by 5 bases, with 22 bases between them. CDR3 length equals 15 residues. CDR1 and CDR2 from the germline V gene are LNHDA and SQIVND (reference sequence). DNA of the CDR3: TGTGCCAGTTCTCATCCAACTAGTCCCCGGGACGAGCAGTACTTC. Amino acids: CASSHPTSPRDEQYF.

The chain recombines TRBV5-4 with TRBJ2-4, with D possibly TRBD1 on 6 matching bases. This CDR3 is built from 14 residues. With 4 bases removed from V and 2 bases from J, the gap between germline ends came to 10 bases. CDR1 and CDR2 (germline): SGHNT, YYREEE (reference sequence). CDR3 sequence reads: CASSTTGTKNIQYF. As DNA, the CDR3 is TGTGCCAGCAGCACTACAGGGACCAAAAACATTCAGTACTTC.

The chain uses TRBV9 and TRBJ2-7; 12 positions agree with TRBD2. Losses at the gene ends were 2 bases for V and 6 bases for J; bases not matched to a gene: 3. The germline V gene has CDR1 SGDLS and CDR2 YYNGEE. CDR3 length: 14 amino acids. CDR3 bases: TGTGCCAGCAGCGTCTTGACTAGCGGGGGCGAGCAGTACTTC. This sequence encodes CASSVLTSGGEQYF.

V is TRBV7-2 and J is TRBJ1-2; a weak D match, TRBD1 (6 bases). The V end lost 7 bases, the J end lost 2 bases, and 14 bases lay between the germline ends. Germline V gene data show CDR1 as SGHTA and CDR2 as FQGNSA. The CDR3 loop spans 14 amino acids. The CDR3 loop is CASKTTTGNYGYTF. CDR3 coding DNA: TGTGCCAGCAAAACTACTACAGGGAACTATGGCTACACCTTC.

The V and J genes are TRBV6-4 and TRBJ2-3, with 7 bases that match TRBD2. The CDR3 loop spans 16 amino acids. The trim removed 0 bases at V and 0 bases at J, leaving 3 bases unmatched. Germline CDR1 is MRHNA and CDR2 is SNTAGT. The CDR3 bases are TGTGCCAGCAGTGACTCTATTAGCGGGAGCACAGATACGCAGTATTTT. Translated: CASSDSISGSTDTQYF.

The DNA for the CDR3 is TGTGCCAGCAGCTGGGGAGGCGCTGGGGACGAGCAGTACTTC. Translation: CASSWGGAGDEQYF. This chain links TRBV7-6 with TRBJ2-7; possibly TRBD2 for D (6 bases). V shed 4 bases and J shed 5 bases, with 15 bases lying between them. Looked up from germline, CDR1 is SGHVS and CDR2 is FNYEAQ. There are 14 residues in the CDR3.

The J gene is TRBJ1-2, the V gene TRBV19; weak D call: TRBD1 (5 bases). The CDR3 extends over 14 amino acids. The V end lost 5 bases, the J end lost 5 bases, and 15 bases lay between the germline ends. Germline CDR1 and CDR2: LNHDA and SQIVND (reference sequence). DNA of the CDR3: TGTGCCAGTAGTGTCCGCCAGGGAATTTATGGCTACACCTTC. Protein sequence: CASSVRQGIYGYTF.

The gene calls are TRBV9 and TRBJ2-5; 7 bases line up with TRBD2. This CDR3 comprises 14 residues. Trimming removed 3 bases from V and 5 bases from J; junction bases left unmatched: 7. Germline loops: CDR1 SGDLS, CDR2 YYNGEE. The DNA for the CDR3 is TGTGCCAGCAGCGCGACTGACGGGAGGGAGACCCAGTACTTC. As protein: CASSATDGRETQYF. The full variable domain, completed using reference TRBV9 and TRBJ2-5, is DSGVTQTPKHLITATGQRVTLRCSPRSGDLSVYWYQQSLDQGLQFLIQYYNGEERAKGNILERFSAQQFPDLHSELNLSSLELGDSALYFCASSATDGRETQYFGPGTRLLVL.

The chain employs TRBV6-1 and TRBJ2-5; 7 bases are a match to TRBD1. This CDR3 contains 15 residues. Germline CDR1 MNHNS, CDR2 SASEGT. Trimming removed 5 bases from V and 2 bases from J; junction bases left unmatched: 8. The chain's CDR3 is CASSPEPGQQETQYF. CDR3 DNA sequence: TGTGCCAGCAGTCCCGAACCGGGACAGCAAGAGACCCAGTACTTC.

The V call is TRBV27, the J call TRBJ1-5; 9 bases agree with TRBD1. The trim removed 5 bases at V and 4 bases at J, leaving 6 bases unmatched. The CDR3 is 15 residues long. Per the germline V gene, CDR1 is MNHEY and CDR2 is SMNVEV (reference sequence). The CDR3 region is CASSREGTGNQPQHF. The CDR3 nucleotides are TGTGCCAGCAGTCGGGAAGGGACAGGGAATCAGCCCCAGCATTTT.

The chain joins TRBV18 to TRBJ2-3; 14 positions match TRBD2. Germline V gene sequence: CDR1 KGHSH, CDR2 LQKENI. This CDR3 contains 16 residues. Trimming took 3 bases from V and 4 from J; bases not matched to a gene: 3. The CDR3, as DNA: TGTGCCAGCTCACCCGGACTAGCGGGGGGCCCAGATACGCAGTATTTT. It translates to CASSPGLAGGPDTQYF.

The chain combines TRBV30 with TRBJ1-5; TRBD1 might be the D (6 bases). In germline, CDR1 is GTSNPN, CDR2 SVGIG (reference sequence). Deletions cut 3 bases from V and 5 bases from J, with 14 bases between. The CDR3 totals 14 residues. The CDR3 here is CAWSTGWGDQPQHF. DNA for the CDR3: TGTGCCTGGAGCACAGGGTGGGGTGATCAGCCCCAGCATTTT.

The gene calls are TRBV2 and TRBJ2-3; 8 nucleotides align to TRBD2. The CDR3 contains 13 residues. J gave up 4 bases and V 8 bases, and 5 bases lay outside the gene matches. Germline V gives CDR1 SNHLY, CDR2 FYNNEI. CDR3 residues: CASLGGGPDTQYF. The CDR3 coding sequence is TGTGCCAGCTTAGGCGGGGGGCCAGATACGCAGTATTTT.